Presented here are 10 T cell receptor beta chains from one specimen sequenced in a study of T cells in Graves' hyperthyroidism and ophthalmopathy (dated by TCRdb to about 2019). The receptor library was made with multiplex PCR. The reads were generated on an Illumina HiSeq 2000. The TCR beta CDR3 regions were amplified from the RNA transcripts. The first round of RT-PCR for the TCR CDR3 was performed with the HTBI primer set and the Qiagen OneStep RT-PCR kit. The public reads were reanalyzed by TCRdb: fastp trimming at Q25, MiXCR alignment, in-frame beta chains only. Rows merge per CDR3 protein into single entries with the most common DNA and genes. This sample is represented by 500,000 to 700,000 distinct CDR3 sequences; approximately 15% of them were singletons. Approximately 18% of the sample lies in the top ten. Sequenced input: blood. Receptors were obtained from a young woman with Graves' hyperthyroidism.

The rearrangement links TRBV20-1 to TRBJ2-4, with a tentative D call TRBD2 (5 bases). V was pared by 3 bases and J by 4 bases, with 7 bases between. CDR3 size: 12 residues. The germline CDR1 and CDR2 sequences are DFQATT and SNEGSKA (reference sequence). CDR3: CSASGIKNIQYF. Written as DNA, the CDR3 is TGCAGTGCTAGCGGGATAAAAAACATTCAGTACTTC.

The CDR3 nucleotides read TGTGCCAGCAGCTTGGCCGGGAAGGGGTCGGCATATGGCTACACCTTC. Translating gives CASSLAGKGSAYGYTF. This chain uses TRBV5-6 with TRBJ1-2; D is perhaps TRBD1 (5 bases). The germline V and J ends were trimmed by 0 bases and 5 bases, with 17 bases remaining between them. Germline values: CDR1 SGHDT, CDR2 YYEEEE. CDR3 size: 16 residues.

V is TRBV20-1 and J is TRBJ2-2; D may be TRBD1 (5 bases). V was cut by 6 bases and J by 7 bases, with 12 bases left in between. CDR1 is DFQATT and CDR2 is SNEGSKA in the germline V gene (reference sequence). The CDR3 consists of 12 residues. In nucleotides, the CDR3 is TGCAGTGCGGTAGGGGTCGGCGGGGAGCTGTTTTTT. Translation: CSAVGVGGELFF.

This clonotype has more than one count but fewer than ten. The rearrangement uses TRBV28 and TRBJ2-3, with 8 nucleotides matching TRBD2. The CDR3 covers 18 residues. The V gene's germline CDR1 is MDHEN and CDR2 SYDVKM. V was pared by 4 bases and J by 4 bases, with 16 bases of the junction left unmatched. The CDR3: CASSSKPVLAGLSDTQYF. Written as DNA, the CDR3 is TGTGCCAGCAGTTCAAAACCCGTCTTAGCGGGACTGTCAGATACGCAGTATTTT.

This clonotype was recorded many times. The V gene is TRBV9, the J gene TRBJ2-3, with D maybe TRBD2 (6 bases). This CDR3 has 13 amino acids. The V gene lost 3 bases and the J gene lost 4 bases, with 9 bases spanning the gap. Per germline, CDR1 SGDLS and CDR2 YYNGEE. The CDR3 sequence is CASSGGGADTQYF. The DNA for the CDR3 is TGTGCCAGCAGCGGGGGCGGGGCAGATACGCAGTATTTT.

In its sample, this clonotype was seen a few times. This chain uses TRBV12-3 or TRBV12-4 with TRBJ1-3, with unresolved D. This CDR3 region has 14 residues. The V end was cut by 3 bases, the J end by 1 base, with 7 bases between. The chain's CDR3 is CASSFRWSGNTIYF. CDR3 DNA: TGTGCCAGCAGTTTTAGGTGGTCTGGAAACACCATATATTTT.

In this sample, this clonotype turned up many times. The chain couples TRBV10-2 to TRBJ2-7, with 8 positions matching TRBD2. The CDR3 runs to 18 residues. Germline V gives CDR1 WSHSY, CDR2 SAAADI. The trim removed 6 bases at V and 2 bases at J, leaving 18 bases unmatched. In nucleotides, the CDR3 is TGCGCCAGCAGCGATTCAAGAGGGACTAGACTTTTAACCTACGAGCAGTACTTC. It yields the protein CASSDSRGTRLLTYEQYF.

The rearrangement links TRBV6-4 to TRBJ2-2, with 8 bases that match TRBD1. J lost 4 bases, V lost 6 bases, and 7 bases had no gene match. Germline V gives CDR1 MRHNA, CDR2 SNTAGT. The CDR3 consists of 15 residues. The CDR3 DNA follows: TGTGCCAGCAGCGAGACAGGGGCATCCACCGGGGAGCTGTTTTTT. It specifies CASSETGASTGELFF.

This clonotype has a single count. CDR3 sequence (DNA): TGTGCTAGTGGTTTGTATCCCGGACCTCTTAATTCACCCCTCCACTTT. Translated, it gives CASGLYPGPLNSPLHF. This rearrangement joins TRBV12-5 to TRBJ1-6; no reliable D call. V was trimmed by 2 bases and J by 6 bases, leaving 14 bases between them. Germline CDR1 is LGHNT and CDR2 is FRNRAP. This CDR3 is 16 amino acids long.

Many counts were recorded for this clonotype. The chain recombines TRBV27 with TRBJ2-1; D perhaps matches TRBD2 (6 bases). Looked up from germline, CDR1 is MNHEY and CDR2 is SMNVEV (reference sequence). Trimming took 3 bases from V and 3 from J, leaving 6 bases between them. This CDR3 spans 13 amino acids. CDR3 in amino acids: CASSFGGYNEQFF. CDR3 coding DNA: TGTGCCAGCAGTTTCGGGGGCTACAATGAGCAGTTCTTC.